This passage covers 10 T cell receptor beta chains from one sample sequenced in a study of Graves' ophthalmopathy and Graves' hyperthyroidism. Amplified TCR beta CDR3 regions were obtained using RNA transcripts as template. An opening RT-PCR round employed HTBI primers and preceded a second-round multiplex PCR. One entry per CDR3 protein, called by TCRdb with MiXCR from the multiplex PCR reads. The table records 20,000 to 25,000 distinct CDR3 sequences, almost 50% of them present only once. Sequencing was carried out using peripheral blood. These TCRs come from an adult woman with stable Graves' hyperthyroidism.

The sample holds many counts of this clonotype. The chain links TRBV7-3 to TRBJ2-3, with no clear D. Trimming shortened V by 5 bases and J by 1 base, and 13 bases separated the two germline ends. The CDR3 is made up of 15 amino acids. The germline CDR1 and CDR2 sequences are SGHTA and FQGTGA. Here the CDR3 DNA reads TGTGCCAGCAGCCCCGCACTGGCGGGCACAGATACGCAGTATTTT. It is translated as CASSPALAGTDTQYF.

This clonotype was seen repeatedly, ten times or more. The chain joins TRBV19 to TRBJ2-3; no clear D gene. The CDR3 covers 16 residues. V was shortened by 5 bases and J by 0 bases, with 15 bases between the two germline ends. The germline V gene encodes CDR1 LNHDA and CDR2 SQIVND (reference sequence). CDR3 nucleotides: TGTGCCAGTAGTGTTACAGTGTGGGCTAGCACAGATACGCAGTATTTT. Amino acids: CASSVTVWASTDTQYF.

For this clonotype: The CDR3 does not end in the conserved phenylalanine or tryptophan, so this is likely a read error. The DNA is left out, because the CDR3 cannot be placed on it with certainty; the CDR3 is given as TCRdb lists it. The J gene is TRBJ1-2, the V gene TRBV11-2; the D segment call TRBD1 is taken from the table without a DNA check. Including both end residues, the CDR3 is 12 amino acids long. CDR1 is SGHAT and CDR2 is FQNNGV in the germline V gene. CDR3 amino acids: CASSLAPGYIVI.

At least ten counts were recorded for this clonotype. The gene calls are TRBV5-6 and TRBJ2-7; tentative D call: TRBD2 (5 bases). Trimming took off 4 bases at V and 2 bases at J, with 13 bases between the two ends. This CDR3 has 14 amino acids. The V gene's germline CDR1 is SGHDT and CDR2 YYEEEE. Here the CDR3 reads CASSLAGEAYEQYF. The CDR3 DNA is TGTGCCAGCAGCCTGGCCGGGGAAGCCTACGAGCAGTACTTC.

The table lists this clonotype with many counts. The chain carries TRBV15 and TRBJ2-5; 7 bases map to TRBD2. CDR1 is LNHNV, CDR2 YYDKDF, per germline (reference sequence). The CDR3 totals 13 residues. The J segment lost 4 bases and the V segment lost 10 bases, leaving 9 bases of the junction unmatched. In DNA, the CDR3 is TGTGCCAGCAGTGGGGTAGCGGGAGAGACCCAGTACTTC. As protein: CASSGVAGETQYF.

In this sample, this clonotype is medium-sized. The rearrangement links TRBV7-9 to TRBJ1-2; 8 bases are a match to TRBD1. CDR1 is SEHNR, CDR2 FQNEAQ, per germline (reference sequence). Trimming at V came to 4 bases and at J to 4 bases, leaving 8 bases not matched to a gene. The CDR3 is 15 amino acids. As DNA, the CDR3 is TGTGCCAGCAGCTCACTGGACAGGGCAGCCTATGGCTACACCTTC. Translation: CASSSLDRAAYGYTF.

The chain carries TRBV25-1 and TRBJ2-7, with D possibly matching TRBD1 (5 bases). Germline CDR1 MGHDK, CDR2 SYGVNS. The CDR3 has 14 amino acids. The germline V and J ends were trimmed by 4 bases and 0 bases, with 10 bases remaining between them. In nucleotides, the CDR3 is TGTGCCAGCAGTGGCGATAGGGGCTCCTACGAGCAGTACTTC. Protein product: CASSGDRGSYEQYF.

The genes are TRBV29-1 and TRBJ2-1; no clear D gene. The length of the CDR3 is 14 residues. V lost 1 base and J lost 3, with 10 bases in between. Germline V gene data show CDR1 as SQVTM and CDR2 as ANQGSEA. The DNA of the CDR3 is TGCAGCGTTGAAGGCGCTGGGAACTACAATGAGCAGTTCTTC. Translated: CSVEGAGNYNEQFF.

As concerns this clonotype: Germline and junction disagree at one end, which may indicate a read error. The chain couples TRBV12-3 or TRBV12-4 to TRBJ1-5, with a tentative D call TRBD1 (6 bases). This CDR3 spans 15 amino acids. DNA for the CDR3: TGTGCCAGCAGTTTAGTGAATGGGGGGGGGCAGCCCCAGCACTTT. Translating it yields CASSLVNGGGQPQHF.

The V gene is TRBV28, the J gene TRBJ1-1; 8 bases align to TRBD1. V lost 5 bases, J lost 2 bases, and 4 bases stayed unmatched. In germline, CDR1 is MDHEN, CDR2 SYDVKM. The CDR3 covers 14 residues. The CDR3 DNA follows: TGTGCCAGCAGTACGGACAGGGTAAACACTGAAGCTTTCTTT. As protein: CASSTDRVNTEAFF.